This is a list of T cell receptor beta chains from one sample in a study of cytotoxic CD8 clonotypes in ibrutinib-treated CLL. The method was immunoSEQ multiplex PCR; TCRdb's version includes in-frame clones alone and lacks a portion of them. The sample yields some 120,000 clones, under 90% seen once. The sample was PBMCs, taken after 24 months of ibrutinib treatment. Receptors originate from a human donor with chronic lymphocytic leukemia. Each CDR3 is given with its conserved first and last residue. A D gene is named only where the DNA matches it firmly. Clone size is shown for a subset of rows, as once, few, many or a class of expanded clone.

j_gene | v_gene | abundance | d_gene | CDR3aa | CDR3nt
TRBJ2-7 | TRBV11-2 | . | . | CASSLSHLWGSSYEQYF | TGTGCCAGCAGCTTAAGCCACCTGTGGGGCAGCTCCTACGAGCAGTACTTC
TRBJ2-7 | TRBV10-3 | . | TRBD1 | CATQGEIYEQYF | TGTGCCACACAGGGGGAAATCTACGAGCAGTACTTC
TRBJ1-6 | TRBV30 | few | . | CAWQGQHNSPLHF | TGTGCCTGGCAAGGACAGCATAATTCACCCCTCCACTTT
TRBJ1-2 | TRBV18 | . | . | CASSPRQGLYSYTF | TGTGCCAGCTCCCCCCGCCAAGGGTTATATAGCTACACCTTC
TRBJ2-3 | TRBV7-9 | . | . | CASSLAAAPSTDTQYF | TGTGCCAGCAGCTTAGCAGCGGCGCCTAGCACAGATACGCAGTATTTT
TRBJ1-2 | TRBV18 | . | . | CASSPQPLRPAKGGYTF | TGTGCCAGCTCTCCCCAGCCACTCCGGCCGGCCAAGGGTGGCTACACCTTC
TRBJ1-4 | TRBV6-6 | . | . | CASSSTGLGDEKLFF | TGTGCCAGCAGTTCCACAGGGCTGGGTGACGAAAAACTGTTTTTT
TRBJ2-7 | TRBV5-1 | . | TRBD1 | CASSKGQGASEQYF | TGCGCCAGCAGTAAGGGACAGGGGGCATCCGAGCAGTACTTC
TRBJ1-2 | TRBV6-6 | . | . | CASSSTTLSGYTF | TGTGCCAGCAGTTCGACAACCCTGAGTGGCTACACCTTC
TRBJ1-1 | TRBV6-1 | few | . | CASSTFTEAFF | TGTGCCAGCAGTACGTTCACTGAAGCTTTCTTT
TRBJ1-3 | TRBV6-5 | . | TRBD1 | CASSSPTGSGNTIYF | TGTGCCAGCAGTTCCCCGACAGGGTCTGGAAACACCATATATTTT
TRBJ2-7 | TRBV4-3 | . | TRBD1 | CASSQKGQGVHEQYF | TGCGCCAGCAGCCAGAAGGGACAGGGTGTCCACGAGCAGTACTTC
TRBJ1-4 | TRBV6-5 | . | TRBD1 | CASSYTGTGSEKLFF | TGTGCCAGCAGTTACACAGGGACAGGGTCTGAAAAACTGTTTTTT
TRBJ2-1 | TRBV5-4 | . | . | CASSPRSDSYNEQFF | TGTGCCAGCAGCCCCCGGTCAGACTCCTACAATGAGCAGTTCTTC
TRBJ1-3 | TRBV19 | . | TRBD1 | CASSPGTGSVGNTIYF | TGTGCCAGTAGTCCCGGGACAGGGTCTGTTGGAAACACCATATATTTT
TRBJ1-2 | TRBV7-9 | . | . | CASSKTGAYGYTF | TGTGCCAGCAGCAAAACAGGTGCCTATGGCTACACCTTC
TRBJ1-5 | TRBV10-1 | . | . | CASQQGYNQPQHF | TGCGCCAGCCAACAGGGTTACAATCAGCCCCAGCATTTT
TRBJ1-5 | TRBV19 | . | . | CASSQRARGFSNQPQHF | TGTGCCAGTAGTCAGAGGGCGAGGGGCTTTAGCAATCAGCCCCAGCATTTT
TRBJ1-6 | TRBV30 | . | TRBD1 | CASSTGMNSPLHF | TGTGCCTCTTCGACAGGGATGAATTCACCCCTCCACTTT
TRBJ1-2 | TRBV5-1 | . | TRBD1 | CASSLATRDRGQEGYTF | TGCGCCAGCAGCTTGGCGACACGGGACAGGGGGCAGGAAGGCTACACCTTC
TRBJ2-7 | TRBV23-1 | . | TRBD1 | CASLTLEGQGLYEQYF | TGCGCCAGCCTAACCCTCGAGGGACAGGGGTTGTACGAGCAGTACTTC
TRBJ1-6 | TRBV18 | . | TRBD1 | CASSIGQGYNSPLHF | TGTGCCAGCTCGATTGGACAGGGGTATAATTCACCCCTCCACTTT
TRBJ2-1 | TRBV19 | . | . | CASSSQGSAPYNEQFF | TGTGCCAGTAGTAGCCAGGGGTCTGCACCCTACAATGAGCAGTTCTTC
TRBJ1-1 | TRBV10-3 | once | TRBD1 | CAITPGQGAITEAFF | TGTGCCATCACTCCGGGACAGGGGGCGATCACTGAAGCTTTCTTT
TRBJ1-2 | TRBV11-2 | . | . | CASSSRWGLSYTF | TGTGCCAGCAGCTCCCGGTGGGGACTGAGCTACACCTTC
TRBJ1-6 | TRBV18 | few | . | CASSPGRENSPLHF | TGTGCCAGCTCACCGGGACGGGAGAATTCACCCCTCCACTTT
TRBJ2-1 | TRBV11-2 | . | . | CASSSTLTGPTEQFF | TGTGCCAGCAGCTCTACCCTCACTGGCCCCACGGAGCAGTTCTTC
TRBJ1-1 | TRBV6-6 | . | . | CASSYGQAWQAFF | TGTGCCAGCAGTTACGGGCAGGCTTGGCAAGCTTTCTTT
TRBJ1-1 | TRBV19 | . | TRBD1 | CASSIPPWDRVRQDTEAFF | TGTGCCAGTAGTATTCCTCCGTGGGACAGGGTAAGACAAGACACTGAAGCTTTCTTT
TRBJ2-6 | TRBV29-1 | . | . | CSVSGSSGANVLTF | TGCAGCGTGTCCGGGAGCTCTGGGGCCAACGTCCTGACTTTC
TRBJ2-1 | TRBV4-3 | . | TRBD1 | CASSQDLPDRGLYNEQFF | TGCGCCAGCAGCCAAGATCTCCCAGACAGGGGCCTCTACAATGAGCAGTTCTTC
TRBJ1-2 | TRBV4-1 | . | . | CASSQDRQSMGIF | TGCGCCAGCAGCCAAGATCGACAGTCGATGGGGATTTTC
TRBJ2-3 | TRBV27 | . | . | CASSLTSFASTDTQYF | TGTGCCAGCAGTCTGACTAGTTTTGCTAGCACAGATACGCAGTATTTT
TRBJ2-1 | TRBV7-9 | . | . | CASSFSGDPYNEQFF | TGTGCCAGCAGCTTCTCTGGGGACCCCTACAATGAGCAGTTCTTC
TRBJ2-7 | TRBV2 | . | TRBD1 | CASRGGQGNFYEQYF | TGTGCCAGCAGAGGCGGACAGGGGAATTTTTACGAGCAGTACTTC
TRBJ1-5 | TRBV19 | . | . | CASSIAGWGLNQPQHF | TGTGCCAGTAGTATTGCGGGGTGGGGGTTGAATCAGCCCCAGCATTTT
TRBJ1-5 | TRBV15 | . | . | CATSRVAAQRRPQHF | TGTGCCACCAGCAGAGTCGCGGCTCAACGGCGGCCCCAGCATTTT
TRBJ1-1 | TRBV28 | . | TRBD1 | CASGRQGLGRDTEAFF | TGTGCCAGCGGAAGACAGGGGCTTGGTCGAGACACTGAAGCTTTCTTT
TRBJ1-1 | TRBV27 | . | . | CASSFAPGTEELANTEAFF | TGTGCCAGCAGTTTTGCCCCGGGGACCGAGGAGTTGGCGAACACTGAAGCTTTCTTT
TRBJ2-5 | TRBV7-3 | . | . | CASSPSGKETQYF | TGTGCCAGCAGCCCGAGCGGCAAAGAGACCCAGTACTTC
TRBJ1-2 | TRBV30 | . | TRBD1 | CAWSLHRGQYGYTF | TGTGCCTGGAGCTTACACAGGGGGCAGTATGGCTACACCTTC
TRBJ2-5 | TRBV14 | . | TRBD1 | CASSLRTGRIETQYF | TGTGCCAGCAGCCTCCGGACAGGGCGTATAGAGACCCAGTACTTC
TRBJ1-2 | TRBV5-1 | few | . | CASSLPGVTGGYTF | TGCGCCAGCAGCTTGCCAGGGGTGACGGGTGGCTACACCTTC
TRBJ2-1 | TRBV30 | . | . | CAWAPRGNEQFF | TGTGCCTGGGCCCCGAGGGGGAATGAGCAGTTCTTC
TRBJ2-1 | TRBV6-5 | . | . | CASRPGGDNEQFF | TGTGCCAGCAGGCCTGGCGGGGACAATGAGCAGTTCTTC